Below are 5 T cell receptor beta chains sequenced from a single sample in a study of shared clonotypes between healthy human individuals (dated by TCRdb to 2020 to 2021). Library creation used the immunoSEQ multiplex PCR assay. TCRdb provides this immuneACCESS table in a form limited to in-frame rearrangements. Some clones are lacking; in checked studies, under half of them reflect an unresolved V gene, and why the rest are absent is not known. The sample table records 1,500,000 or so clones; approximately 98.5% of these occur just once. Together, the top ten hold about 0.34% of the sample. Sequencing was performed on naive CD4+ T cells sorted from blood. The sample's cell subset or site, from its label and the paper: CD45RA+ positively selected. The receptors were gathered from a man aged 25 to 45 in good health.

Here the CDR3 DNA reads TGTGCCAGCAGCTTACCGACAGTCGGCTATGGCTACACCTTC. Its translation: CASSLPTVGYGYTF. V usage is TRBV5-4 and J usage is TRBJ1-2, with D tentatively TRBD1 (5 bases). Germline CDR1 and CDR2: SGHNT and YYREEE (reference sequence). V lost 2 bases to trimming and J lost 4 bases, with 12 bases between them. This CDR3 has 14 residues.

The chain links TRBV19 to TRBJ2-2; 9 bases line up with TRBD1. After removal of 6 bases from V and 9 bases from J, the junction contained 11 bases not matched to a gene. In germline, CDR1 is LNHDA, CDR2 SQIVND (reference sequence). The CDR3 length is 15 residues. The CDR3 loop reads CASSPGQGFIRELFF. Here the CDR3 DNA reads TGTGCCAGTAGCCCGGGACAGGGTTTTATCAGGGAGCTGTTTTTT.

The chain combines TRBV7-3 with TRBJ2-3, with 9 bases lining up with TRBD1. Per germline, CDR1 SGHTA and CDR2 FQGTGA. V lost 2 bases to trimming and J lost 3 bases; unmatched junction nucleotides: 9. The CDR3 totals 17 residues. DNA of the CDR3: TGTGCCAGCAGCTTAGATCGTATGGGACAGGGAACAGATACGCAGTATTTT. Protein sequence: CASSLDRMGQGTDTQYF.

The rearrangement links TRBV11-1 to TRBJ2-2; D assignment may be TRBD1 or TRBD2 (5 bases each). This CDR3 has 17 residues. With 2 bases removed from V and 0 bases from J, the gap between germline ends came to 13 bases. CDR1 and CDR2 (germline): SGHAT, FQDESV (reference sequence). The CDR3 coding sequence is TGTGCCAGCAGCTTATATGGGGGATTTACGAACACCGGGGAGCTGTTTTTT. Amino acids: CASSLYGGFTNTGELFF.

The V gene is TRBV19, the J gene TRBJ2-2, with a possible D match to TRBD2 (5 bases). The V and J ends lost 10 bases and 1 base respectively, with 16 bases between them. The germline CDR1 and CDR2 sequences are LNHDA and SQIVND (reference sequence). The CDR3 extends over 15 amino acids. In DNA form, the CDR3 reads TGTGCCACCGCTACGGGGTCCGGGAACACCGGGGAGCTGTTTTTT. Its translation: CATATGSGNTGELFF. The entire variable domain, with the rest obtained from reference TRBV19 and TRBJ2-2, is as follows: DGGITQSPKYLFRKEGQNVTLSCEQNLNHDAMYWYRQDPGQGLRLIYYSQIVNDFQKGDIAEGYSVSREKKESFPLTVTSAQKNPTAFYLCATATGSGNTGELFFGEGSRLTVL.